What follows are 26 T cell receptor beta chains derived from one specimen sequenced in a study of blood T cells in healthy people across ages. Together with a sample-barcoded 5' primer, a J-beta primer mix was included in a second PCR lasting about 7 to 12 cycles. MiXCR was run by TCRdb on the 5' RACE reads, yielding one entry per CDR3 protein. This table holds 1.4 million or so distinct CDR3 sequences, approximately 42% found once. The sequenced sample was blood. These receptors all come from a woman aged 18-29 years in good health.

The chain employs TRBV7-2 and TRBJ2-1; D ambiguous. V lost 5 bases to trimming and J lost 5 bases, with 7 bases between them. The V gene's germline CDR1 is SGHTA and CDR2 FQGNSA. CDR3 length equals 12 residues. Written as DNA, the CDR3 is TGTGCCAGCAGCCAAACTAACAATGAGCAGTTCTTC. This sequence encodes CASSQTNNEQFF.

The chain links TRBV9 to TRBJ2-1, with D unresolved. Between the trimmed V and J ends, which lost 0 bases and 10 bases, there was a span of 8 bases. CDR1 is SGDLS and CDR2 is YYNGEE in the germline V gene. The CDR3 extends over 12 amino acids. CDR3 sequence: CASSVVPREQFF. CDR3 in DNA: TGTGCCAGCAGCGTAGTCCCCCGGGAGCAGTTCTTC.

The chain has TRBV4-1 and TRBJ2-7; TRBD1 might be the D (5 bases). Trimming removed 1 base at V and 3 bases at J, with 10 bases between. The germline CDR1 and CDR2 sequences are MGHRA and YSYEKL. The length of the CDR3 is 14 residues. This CDR3 reads CASSQVQGSYEQYF. CDR3 in DNA: TGCGCCAGCAGCCAAGTGCAGGGAAGCTACGAGCAGTACTTC.

V usage is TRBV27 and J usage is TRBJ1-4; perhaps TRBD1 as D (5 bases). CDR1 and CDR2 (germline): MNHEY, SMNVEV (reference sequence). The ends were cut back, 8 bases at V and 6 bases at J, with 13 bases in the middle. The CDR3 covers 13 residues. CDR3 in amino acids: CASAGVLDEKLFF. The CDR3 DNA reads TGTGCCAGCGCGGGGGTTTTGGATGAAAAACTGTTTTTT.

The rearrangement links TRBV24-1 to TRBJ2-1, with 8 bases lining up with TRBD2. This CDR3 is 13 amino acids long. With V trimmed by 6 bases and J by 7 bases, 4 bases remained unmatched. Germline V gives CDR1 KGHDR, CDR2 SFDVKD. The CDR3 here is CATSSGSGNEQFF. CDR3 in DNA: TGTGCCACCAGTAGCGGGAGTGGAAATGAGCAGTTCTTC.

The V and J genes are TRBV2 and TRBJ1-1; D is uncertain. Germline V gene sequence: CDR1 SNHLY, CDR2 FYNNEI. The CDR3 is 14 residues long. Trimming removed 6 bases from V and 1 base from J, with 12 bases in between. This CDR3 is CASRFPFRNTEAFF. In DNA, the CDR3 is TGTGCCAGCAGGTTTCCGTTTAGGAACACTGAAGCTTTCTTT.

The J gene is TRBJ2-1, the V gene TRBV21-1; TRBD2, as called in the table, went unchecked against the DNA. The J call may not be correct, given that the DNA end is closer to TRBJ2-7. TRBV21-1 is an annotated pseudogene. CDR3 length equals 15 residues. CDR3 region: CARTLAESSYNEQYF. CDR3 nucleotide sequence: TGTGCCAGAACCTTAGCGGAAAGCTCCTACAATGAGCAGTACTTC.

As regards this clonotype: A junction boundary mismatches the germline segment, possibly from a read error. This rearrangement joins TRBV12-5 to TRBJ2-2; 10 nucleotides agree with TRBD2. This CDR3 comprises 16 residues. CDR1 is LGHNT, CDR2 FRNRAP, per germline. CDR3 in DNA: TGTGCTAGTGGTTTGGTACTAGCGGGGAACGCCGGGGAGCTGTTTTTT. Translated, it gives CASGLVLAGNAGELFF.

The rearrangement links TRBV20-1 to TRBJ2-7; no reliable D call. Germline CDR1 reads DFQATT; CDR2 reads SNEGSKA (reference sequence). With 5 bases removed from V and 2 bases from J, the gap between germline ends came to 10 bases. This CDR3 contains 12 residues. The CDR3 spells CSALDGPYEQYF. For the CDR3, the DNA is TGCAGTGCTTTGGACGGTCCCTACGAGCAGTACTTC.

The chain employs TRBV27 and TRBJ1-2, with 7 bases identical to TRBD1. Trimming removed 5 bases from V and 8 bases from J; junction bases left unmatched: 8. The CDR3 sequence is 13 residues long. Germline CDR1 is MNHEY and CDR2 is SMNVEV (reference sequence). CDR3 coding DNA: TGTGCCAGCAGTGCCACAGGGGTGGGCGGCTACACCTTC. Protein product: CASSATGVGGYTF.

This clonotype has just a few counts. J is TRBJ2-3 and V is TRBV7-2, with 10 bases fitting TRBD2. Trimming removed 6 bases from V and 4 bases from J; junction bases left unmatched: 10. CDR3 length: 16 residues. Germline CDR1 reads SGHTA; CDR2 reads FQGNSA. The CDR3 bases are TGTGCCAGCAGACCCAGTATAGCGGGAGGAGCAGATACGCAGTATTTT. Translating it yields CASRPSIAGGADTQYF.

The rearrangement joins TRBV9 to TRBJ1-4; the match to TRBD1 covers 7 bases. The germline V gene encodes CDR1 SGDLS and CDR2 YYNGEE. V shed 4 bases and J 8 bases; nucleotides not matched to a gene: 8. The CDR3 length is 14 residues. The CDR3 DNA reads as TGTGCCAGCAGCCCCAGACAGGGCCAGGAAAAACTGTTTTTT. Translated, it gives CASSPRQGQEKLFF.

The chain links TRBV6-2 or TRBV6-3 to TRBJ2-1, with TRBD2 matching 9 bases. The trim removed 4 bases at V and 15 bases at J, leaving 13 bases unmatched. The CDR3 length is 14 residues. CDR1 is MNHEY, CDR2 SVGEGT, per germline. The CDR3 protein is CASSSLLNSGRTFF. In DNA form, the CDR3 reads TGTGCCAGCAGTTCCTTACTAAATAGCGGGAGAACGTTCTTC.

This chain connects TRBV9 to TRBJ2-3; D not resolved. The CDR3 has 15 residues. Germline V CDR1 and CDR2: SGDLS, YYNGEE. V was cut by 0 bases and J by 2 bases, with 10 bases left in between. CDR3 residues: CASSVEGGYTDTQYF. DNA for the CDR3: TGTGCCAGCAGCGTAGAGGGCGGATACACAGATACGCAGTATTTT.

This clonotype was counted between two and nine times. The chain joins TRBV7-8 to TRBJ1-2, with 11 bases that match TRBD1. This CDR3 has 15 amino acids. The ends lost 3 bases at V and 2 bases at J; junction bases unmatched: 2. Germline V gene lookup returns CDR1 SGHVS and CDR2 FQNEAQ. This CDR3 is CASSFGQGANYGYTF. The CDR3 DNA reads as TGTGCCAGCAGCTTTGGACAGGGGGCGAACTATGGCTACACCTTC.

This clonotype was seen a handful of times. The genes are TRBV27 and TRBJ1-2, with D unclear. V was pared by 8 bases and J by 0 bases, with 10 bases between. Per germline, CDR1 MNHEY and CDR2 SMNVEV (reference sequence). There are 13 residues in the CDR3. The CDR3 DNA is TGTGCCAGCGGCCCGGGAACTAACTATGGCTACACCTTC. This encodes CASGPGTNYGYTF.

There are a few counts of this clonotype. This chain joins TRBV11-1 and TRBJ2-1, with TRBD2 matching 7 bases. The CDR3 is 15 residues long. The germline gives CDR1 SGHAT, CDR2 FQDESV (reference sequence). V was pared by 2 bases and J by 0 bases, with 1 base of the junction left unmatched. CDR3 protein: CASSLSGVSYNEQFF. DNA of the CDR3: TGTGCCAGCAGCTTAAGCGGGGTCTCCTACAATGAGCAGTTCTTC. Together with reference TRBV11-1 and TRBJ2-1, the CDR3 gives the full variable domain: EAEVAQSPRYKITEKSQAVAFWCDPISGHATLYWYRQILGQGPELLVQFQDESVVDDSQLPKDRFSAERLKGVDSTLKIQPAELGDSAMYLCASSLSGVSYNEQFFGPGTRLTVL.

As regards this clonotype: The junction differs from germline at one of its ends, possibly a read error. In DNA, the CDR3 is TGCAGCGCTACTAGACAGGGGAGATCCTACGAGCACTACTTC. It specifies CSATRQGRSYEHYF. V usage is TRBV29-1 and J usage is TRBJ2-7; 8 bases fit TRBD1. Germline V CDR1 and CDR2: SQVTM, ANQGSEA. The CDR3 is 14 residues long.

The table lists this clonotype with a few counts. V usage is TRBV6-5 and J usage is TRBJ2-5; no firm D call. CDR3 length: 11 residues. Trimming shortened V by 7 bases and J by 5 bases, and 8 bases separated the two germline ends. From germline, CDR1 is MNHEY and CDR2 SVGAGI. The CDR3 DNA reads as TGTGCCAGCACCTCGGCGGAGACCCAGTACTTC. Protein sequence: CASTSAETQYF.

The sample holds many counts of this clonotype. This sequence joins TRBV29-1 and TRBJ2-1; TRBD1 matches at 9 bases. Trimming cost V 3 bases and J 8 bases; bases outside gene matches: 5. The CDR3 extends over 13 amino acids. The V gene's germline CDR1 is SQVTM and CDR2 ANQGSEA. The CDR3 reads CSVEGQGIHEQFF. The CDR3 DNA reads TGCAGCGTTGAGGGACAGGGTATCCATGAGCAGTTCTTC.

This clonotype was seen only a few times. The chain recombines TRBV20-1 with TRBJ1-1, with D possibly being TRBD1 (6 bases). Trimming pared 5 bases from V and 8 bases from J, leaving 9 bases between. The CDR3 is 10 residues long. CDR1 is DFQATT, CDR2 SNEGSKA, per germline (reference sequence). The CDR3 sequence: CSAYRVEAFF. The CDR3 DNA is TGCAGTGCTTACAGGGTGGAAGCTTTCTTT.

The chain has TRBV7-9 and TRBJ1-1, with 8 bases fitting TRBD1. The junction had 6 bases not matched to a gene; V was cut back by 5 bases and J by 4 bases. CDR1 and CDR2 (germline): SEHNR, FQNEAQ (reference sequence). The CDR3 runs 14 residues. The CDR3 bases are TGTGCCAGCAGCGAACAGGGGGGAGGCACTGAAGCTTTCTTT. It is translated as CASSEQGGGTEAFF.

The chain has TRBV4-3 and TRBJ2-7, with 10 nucleotides matching TRBD2. V was pared by 0 bases and J by 1 base, with 12 bases of the junction left unmatched. Germline loops: CDR1 LGHNA, CDR2 YSLEER. The CDR3 runs 19 residues. Written as DNA, the CDR3 is TGCGCCAGCAGCCAAGAATTCGAGCGGGGGGGGACGCCTTCCTACGAGCAGTACTTC. This sequence encodes CASSQEFERGGTPSYEQYF.

The chain couples TRBV29-1 to TRBJ2-3, with 10 bases identical to TRBD2. Germline trimming cut 7 bases from V and 6 bases from J; bases unmatched to any gene: 10. The CDR3 contains 14 residues. From germline, CDR1 is SQVTM and CDR2 ANQGSEA. The chain's CDR3 is CSAEGLAAPDTQYF. Here the CDR3 DNA reads TGCAGCGCCGAAGGACTAGCGGCGCCGGATACGCAGTATTTT.

The V and J genes are TRBV20-1 and TRBJ2-1; no clear D. The J call may be incorrect, as the DNA end agrees better with TRBJ2-7. Looked up from germline, CDR1 is DFQATT and CDR2 is SNEGSKA (reference sequence). The CDR3 length is 14 residues. The CDR3 DNA follows: TGCAGTGCTAGAGGACAAACCTCCTACAATGAGCAGTACTTC. Protein product: CSARGQTSYNEQYF.

The rearrangement uses TRBV2 and TRBJ2-3; TRBD2 matches 7 bases. This CDR3 contains 14 residues. V lost 7 bases to trimming and J lost 2 bases; unmatched junction nucleotides: 6. CDR1 is SNHLY, CDR2 FYNNEI, per germline. CDR3 nucleotide sequence: TGTGCCAGCATGGCGGGGGACCCCACAGATACGCAGTATTTT. As protein: CASMAGDPTDTQYF. Full variable domain (remainder filled in from reference TRBV2 and TRBJ2-3): EPEVTQTPSHQVTQMGQEVILRCVPISNHLYFYWYRQILGQKVEFLVSFYNNEISEKSEIFDDQFSVERPDGSNFTLKIRSTKLEDSAMYFCASMAGDPTDTQYFGPGTRLTVL.